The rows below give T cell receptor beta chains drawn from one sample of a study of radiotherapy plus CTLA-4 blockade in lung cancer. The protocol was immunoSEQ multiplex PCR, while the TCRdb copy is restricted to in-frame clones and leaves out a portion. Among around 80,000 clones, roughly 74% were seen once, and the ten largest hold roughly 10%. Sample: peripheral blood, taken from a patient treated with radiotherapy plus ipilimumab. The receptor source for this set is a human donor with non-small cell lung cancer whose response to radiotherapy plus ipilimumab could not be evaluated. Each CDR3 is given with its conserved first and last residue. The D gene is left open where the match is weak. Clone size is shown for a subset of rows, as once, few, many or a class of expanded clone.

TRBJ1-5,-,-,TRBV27,CASSLSRGTNNQPQHF,TGTGCCAGCAGTTTATCGAGAGGGACAAACAATCAGCCCCAGCATTTT
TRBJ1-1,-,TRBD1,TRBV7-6,CASSQWDSLNTEAFF,TGTGCCAGCAGCCAATGGGACAGCCTAAACACTGAAGCTTTCTTT
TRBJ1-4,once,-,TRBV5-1,CASSLDTPTNEKLFF,TGCGCCAGCAGCCTGGACACCCCAACTAATGAAAAACTGTTTTTT
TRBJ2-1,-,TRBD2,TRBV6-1,CASSELAGGPRKQFF,TGTGCCAGCAGTGAACTAGCGGGAGGCCCAAGGAAGCAGTTCTTC
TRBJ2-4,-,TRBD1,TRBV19,CASSTVTGGQNIQYF,TGTGCCAGTAGTACGGTGACAGGGGGCCAAAACATTCAGTACTTC
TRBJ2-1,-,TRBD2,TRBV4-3,CASSQSGGQYNEQFF,TGCGCCAGCAGCCAGAGCGGGGGGCAGTACAATGAGCAGTTCTTC
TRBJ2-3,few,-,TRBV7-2,CASSSTRDTDTQYF,TGTGCCAGCAGCTCGACTCGGGACACAGATACGCAGTATTTT
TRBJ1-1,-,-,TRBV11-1,CASSFNRADRGTEAFF,TGTGCCAGCAGCTTCAACAGGGCGGATCGTGGGACTGAAGCTTTCTTT
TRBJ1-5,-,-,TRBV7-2,CASSLSWGVGGNQPQHF,TGTGCCAGCAGCTTATCGTGGGGGGTTGGGGGCAATCAGCCCCAGCATTTT
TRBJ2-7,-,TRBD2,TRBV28,CASSPLAGGSYEQYF,TGTGCCAGCAGTCCATTAGCGGGGGGCTCCTACGAGCAGTACTTC
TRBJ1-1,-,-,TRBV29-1,CSVEGLGGTEAFF,TGCAGCGTTGAGGGGTTGGGGGGCACTGAAGCTTTCTTT
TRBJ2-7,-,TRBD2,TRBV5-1,CASSLGLAGIYEQYF,TGCGCCAGCAGCCTAGGACTAGCGGGGATCTACGAGCAGTACTTC
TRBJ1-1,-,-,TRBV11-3,CASSLGNTGSTEAFF,TGTGCCAGCAGCTTGGGGAATACAGGGAGCACTGAAGCTTTCTTT
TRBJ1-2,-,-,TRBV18,CASSPQRTGYGYTF,TGTGCCAGCTCACCACAAAGGACGGGGTATGGCTACACCTTC
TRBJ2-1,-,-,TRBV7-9,CASRPNWRDRYNEQFF,TGTGCCAGCAGACCTAATTGGCGGGACCGATACAATGAGCAGTTCTTC
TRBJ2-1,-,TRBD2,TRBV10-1,CASSEALSGGAAYNEQFF,TGCGCCAGCAGTGAAGCCCTAAGCGGGGGGGCGGCCTACAATGAGCAGTTCTTC
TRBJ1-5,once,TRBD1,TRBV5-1,CASSLGQGQPQHF,TGCGCCAGCAGCTTGGGACAGGGTCAGCCCCAGCATTTT
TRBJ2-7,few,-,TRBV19,CASSFQGGVYEQYF,TGTGCCAGTAGTTTCCAGGGAGGAGTCTACGAGCAGTACTTC
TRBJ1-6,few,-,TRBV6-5,CASSYAESYNSPLHF,TGTGCCAGCAGTTACGCCGAGTCCTATAATTCACCCCTCCACTTT
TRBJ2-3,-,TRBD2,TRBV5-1,CASSLLAGGDTDTQYF,TGCGCCAGCAGCTTATTAGCGGGAGGGGACACAGATACGCAGTATTTT
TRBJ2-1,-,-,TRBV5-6,CASSLSPTDEQFF,TGTGCCAGCAGCTTGAGCCCCACCGATGAGCAGTTCTTC
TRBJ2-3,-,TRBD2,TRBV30,CACMTSGGTDTQYF,TGTGCCTGTATGACTAGCGGAGGCACAGATACGCAGTATTTT
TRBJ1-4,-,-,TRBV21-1,CASSKGWLSNEKLFF,TGTGCCAGCAGCAAAGGGTGGCTTTCTAATGAAAAACTGTTTTTT
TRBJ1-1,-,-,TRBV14,CASSQGGLKNTEAFF,TGTGCCAGCAGCCAAGGAGGGTTAAAGAACACTGAAGCTTTCTTT
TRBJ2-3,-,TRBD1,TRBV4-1,CASSQDRVVDTQYF,TGCGCCAGCAGCCAGGACAGGGTGGTAGATACGCAGTATTTT
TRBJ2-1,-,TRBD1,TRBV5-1,CASSPGQGDYNEQFF,TGCGCCAGCAGCCCAGGACAGGGGGACTACAATGAGCAGTTCTTC
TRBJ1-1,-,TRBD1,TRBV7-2,CASSPDRVNTEAFF,TGTGCCAGCAGCCCTGACAGGGTGAACACTGAAGCTTTCTTT
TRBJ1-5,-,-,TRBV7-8,CASSLVWQGHQPQHF,TGTGCCAGCAGCTTAGTGTGGCAGGGGCATCAGCCCCAGCATTTT
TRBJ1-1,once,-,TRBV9,CASSASLSTGRGGNTEAFF,TGTGCCAGCAGCGCATCACTGTCGACAGGCCGCGGAGGGAACACTGAAGCTTTCTTT
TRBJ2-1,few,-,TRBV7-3,CASSLTGGSGNEQFF,TGTGCCAGCAGCTTAACTGGAGGTAGCGGTAATGAGCAGTTCTTC
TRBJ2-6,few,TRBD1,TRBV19,CASSMWTGGSGANVLTF,TGTGCCAGTAGTATGTGGACAGGGGGTTCTGGGGCCAACGTCCTGACTTTC
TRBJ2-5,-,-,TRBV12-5,CASGSRRSMGETQYF,TGTGCTAGTGGTTCCCGGAGGTCGATGGGGGAGACCCAGTACTTC
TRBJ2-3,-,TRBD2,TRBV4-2,CASSATSGGANTQYF,TGTGCCAGCAGCGCCACTAGCGGGGGGGCTAATACGCAGTATTTT
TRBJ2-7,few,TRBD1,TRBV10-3,CAISMDRGAYEQYF,TGTGCCATCAGTATGGACAGGGGCGCCTACGAGCAGTACTTC
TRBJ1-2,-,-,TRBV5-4,CASSSDSYGYTF,TGTGCCAGCAGCTCTGACAGCTATGGCTACACCTTC
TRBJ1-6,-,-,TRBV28,CASSLSGSNSPLHF,TGTGCCAGCAGTTTATCCGGGTCGAACTCACCCCTCCACTTT
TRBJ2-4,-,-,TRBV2,CASSEWRGDKNIQYF,TGTGCCAGCAGTGAATGGCGGGGCGACAAAAACATTCAGTACTTC
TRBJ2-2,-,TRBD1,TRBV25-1,CASTSGTGVAGELFF,TGTGCCAGCACCTCCGGGACAGGGGTTGCCGGGGAGCTGTTTTTT
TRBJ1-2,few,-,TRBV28,CASSFLPGIYGYTF,TGTGCCAGCAGTTTCCTTCCAGGGATCTATGGCTACACCTTC
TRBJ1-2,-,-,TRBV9,CASSVTGQGIGGYTF,TGTGCCAGCAGCGTAACGGGCCAGGGAATCGGCGGCTACACCTTC
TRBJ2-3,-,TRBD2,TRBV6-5,CASGRGGRGTDTQYF,TGTGCCAGCGGGAGGGGAGGGCGAGGCACAGATACGCAGTATTTT
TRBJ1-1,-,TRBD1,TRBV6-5,CASSYTTNGQGKAFF,TGTGCCAGCAGTTACACGACTAACGGACAGGGTAAAGCTTTCTTT
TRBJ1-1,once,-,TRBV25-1,CASRSRAGGAAEAFF,TGTGCCAGCAGGTCGCGAGCGGGGGGGGCGGCTGAAGCTTTCTTT
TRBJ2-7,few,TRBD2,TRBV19,CASSIGLGLAGRSSYEQYF,TGTGCCAGTAGTATAGGTTTGGGACTAGCGGGAAGGAGCTCCTACGAGCAGTACTTC
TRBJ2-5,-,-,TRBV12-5,CASGLVREETQYF,TGTGCTAGTGGTTTGGTACGGGAAGAGACCCAGTACTTC
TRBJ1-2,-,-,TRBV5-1,CASSPGDATGYTF,TGCGCCAGCAGCCCGGGGGACGCCACTGGCTACACCTTC
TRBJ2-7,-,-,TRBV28,CASSYPLEDEQYF,TGTGCCAGCAGCTATCCCCTGGAGGACGAGCAGTACTTC
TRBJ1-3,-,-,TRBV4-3,CASSQDLIRAGNTIYF,TGCGCCAGCAGCCAAGATCTGATCAGGGCTGGAAACACCATATATTTT
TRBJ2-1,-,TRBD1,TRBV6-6,CASRNRDRGMHEQFF,TGTGCCAGCAGAAACCGGGACAGGGGGATGCATGAGCAGTTCTTC
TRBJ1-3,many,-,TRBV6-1,CASSEQGSGNTIYF,TGTGCCAGCAGTGAACAGGGGAGTGGAAACACCATATATTTT